One sample yielded the 29 T cell receptor beta chains listed below, sequenced in a study of blood T cell repertoires in COVID-19. This table comes from immunoSEQ multiplex PCR, and its TCRdb copy is limited to in-frame clones, with some not included. The sample lists 150,000 to 200,000 clones; 65% to 90% were seen once. Sequenced sample: peripheral blood. These receptors were collected from a man in his 60s with acute or convalescent COVID-19.

This chain connects TRBV28 to TRBJ2-5; 9 bases agree with TRBD1. J gave up 0 bases and V 4 bases, and 3 bases lay outside the gene matches. CDR3 length equals 15 residues. Per the germline V gene, CDR1 is MDHEN and CDR2 is SYDVKM. DNA for the CDR3: TGTGCCAGCAGTTCCGGGACAGGGTACCAAGAGACCCAGTACTTC. Residues: CASSSGTGYQETQYF.

The CDR3 spells CASSQDSNLSGNTIYF. For the CDR3, the DNA is TGCGCCAGCAGCCAAGACAGCAACCTCTCTGGAAACACCATATATTTT. This sequence joins TRBV5-1 and TRBJ1-3, with D possibly being TRBD1 (5 bases). There are 16 residues in the CDR3. Trimming pared 4 bases from V and 0 bases from J, leaving 14 bases between. The germline V gene has CDR1 SGHRS and CDR2 YFSETQ.

The rearrangement uses TRBV10-1 and TRBJ1-5; 9 bases are shared with TRBD1. The CDR3 totals 16 residues. Germline values: CDR1 WNHNN, CDR2 SYGVQD (reference sequence). V lost 7 bases, J lost 8 bases, and 15 bases stayed unmatched. The chain's CDR3 is CASTRDREHLNKPQHF. DNA for the CDR3: TGCGCCAGCACTAGGGACAGGGAACACCTAAACAAGCCCCAGCATTTT.

The V call is TRBV18, the J call TRBJ1-1, with TRBD1 as a possible D gene (6 bases). From germline, CDR1 is KGHSH and CDR2 LQKENI. This CDR3 spans 16 amino acids. The ends were cut back, 0 bases at V and 0 bases at J, with 11 bases in the middle. For the CDR3, the DNA is TGTGCCAGCTCACCACCTCCAGGGGACCTGAACACTGAAGCTTTCTTT. Translated: CASSPPPGDLNTEAFF.

The V gene is TRBV4-1, the J gene TRBJ1-1; D uncertain. The germline V and J ends were trimmed by 4 bases and 1 base, with 7 bases remaining between them. Germline assignment: CDR1 MGHRA and CDR2 YSYEKL. The CDR3 has 13 residues. The CDR3 reads CASSREQNTEAFF. The CDR3 DNA reads TGCGCCAGCAGCCGAGAACAGAACACTGAAGCTTTCTTT.

The V gene is TRBV6-5, the J gene TRBJ2-5, with 11 bases matching TRBD2. CDR3 length equals 14 residues. V lost 6 bases, J lost 9 bases, and 9 bases stayed unmatched. The V gene's germline CDR1 is MNHEY and CDR2 SVGAGI. The CDR3 DNA is TGTGCCAGCAGCTCGGGACTAGCGGTTCGGTCCCAGTACTTC. It encodes CASSSGLAVRSQYF.

As concerns this clone: One end of the junction is discordant with germline, which a read error may explain. V is TRBV5-1 and J is TRBJ2-3; tentatively, D is TRBD1 or TRBD2 (6 bases each). CDR3 length: 14 amino acids. Germline V gene lookup returns CDR1 SGHRS and CDR2 YFSETQ. The CDR3 DNA is TGCGCCAGCAGGTTGGGGGGCCCCACAGATACGCAGTATTTT. Translated: CASRLGGPTDTQYF.

The V call is TRBV27, the J call TRBJ2-6; 11 positions agree with TRBD2. Germline CDR1 reads MNHEY; CDR2 reads SMNVEV (reference sequence). The CDR3 covers 18 residues. V was pared by 2 bases and J by 1 base, with 4 bases of the junction left unmatched. The CDR3 loop is CASSLRGTSGSGANVLTF. In nucleotides, the CDR3 is TGTGCCAGCAGTTTAAGAGGGACTAGCGGTTCTGGGGCCAACGTCCTGACTTTC.

The chain carries TRBV5-1 and TRBJ1-1, with D possibly being TRBD1 (5 bases). With 1 base removed from V and 4 bases from J, the gap between germline ends came to 11 bases. In germline, CDR1 is SGHRS, CDR2 YFSETQ. This CDR3 comprises 14 residues. The CDR3, as DNA: TGCGCCAGCAGCTTGCGGGGGACGCGCACTGAAGCTTTCTTT. Amino acids: CASSLRGTRTEAFF.

This chain connects TRBV19 to TRBJ1-5; possibly TRBD1 for D (5 bases). The V and J ends lost 6 bases and 6 bases respectively, with 18 bases between them. Germline CDR1 and CDR2: LNHDA and SQIVND (reference sequence). The CDR3 runs 15 residues. The DNA for the CDR3 is TGTGCCAGTAGCACCCGGAGGGGATCGACTCAGCCCCAGCATTTT. This codes for CASSTRRGSTQPQHF.

This chain uses TRBV11-1 with TRBJ2-3; the match to TRBD2 covers 8 bases. The V gene's germline CDR1 is SGHAT and CDR2 FQDESV (reference sequence). After removal of 4 bases from V and 2 bases from J, the junction contained 8 bases not matched to a gene. The CDR3 extends over 16 amino acids. The DNA for the CDR3 is TGTGCCAGCAGCTCCTTAGCGGGAAGCCTCACAGATACGCAGTATTTT. This codes for CASSSLAGSLTDTQYF.

This clone was seen a handful of times. The chain joins TRBV10-2 to TRBJ1-2; no clear D. V lost 0 bases and J 0 bases, leaving 8 bases between the germline ends. The CDR3 length is 15 residues. From germline, CDR1 is WSHSY and CDR2 SAAADI. The CDR3 sequence: CASSESQVSNYGYTF. As DNA, the CDR3 is TGCGCCAGCAGTGAGTCCCAGGTCTCTAACTATGGCTACACCTTC.

The chain employs TRBV28 and TRBJ2-3; 16 nucleotides align to TRBD2. CDR1 is MDHEN and CDR2 is SYDVKM in the germline V gene. The CDR3 is 17 amino acids. V was pared by 7 bases and J by 4 bases, with 8 bases of the junction left unmatched. CDR3 nucleotides: TGTGCCAGCACCCTGGGACTAGCGGGAGGGCCTGCAGATACGCAGTATTTT. The encoded protein is CASTLGLAGGPADTQYF.

The chain has TRBV6-5 and TRBJ2-5; TRBD1 is a possible D gene (5 bases). This CDR3 comprises 15 residues. V lost 0 bases to trimming and J lost 5 bases, with 13 bases between them. The V gene's germline CDR1 is MNHEY and CDR2 SVGAGI. The CDR3: CASSYSESRVETQYF. The CDR3 DNA follows: TGTGCCAGCAGTTACTCGGAGAGCAGGGTGGAGACCCAGTACTTC.

The chain links TRBV5-1 to TRBJ1-4; perhaps TRBD1 as D (6 bases). The V gene's germline CDR1 is SGHRS and CDR2 YFSETQ. Trimming took 3 bases from V and 0 from J, leaving 9 bases between them. This CDR3 is built from 15 residues. The CDR3 region is CASSSGTSTNEKLFF. The CDR3 DNA reads as TGCGCCAGCAGCTCTGGGACATCAACTAATGAAAAACTGTTTTTT.

The chain couples TRBV4-2 to TRBJ1-4; 9 nucleotides align to TRBD1. The CDR3 spans 17 residues. The germline CDR1 and CDR2 sequences are LGHNA and YNFKEQ. With V trimmed by 0 bases and J by 7 bases, 9 bases remained unmatched. The CDR3 here is CASSQDRFGTGSEKLFF. The DNA of the CDR3 is TGTGCCAGCAGCCAAGATAGGTTCGGGACAGGGAGTGAAAAACTGTTTTTT.

The chain joins TRBV29-1 to TRBJ2-3, with 9 bases identical to TRBD2. V lost 5 bases, J lost 6 bases, and 12 bases stayed unmatched. The CDR3 runs 15 residues. Germline values: CDR1 SQVTM, CDR2 ANQGSEA. CDR3 protein: CSVRKVAGADDTQYF. CDR3 sequence (DNA): TGCAGCGTTCGGAAGGTAGCGGGAGCAGATGATACGCAGTATTTT.

This chain links TRBV28 with TRBJ1-5, with D possibly TRBD1 on 5 matching bases. The length of the CDR3 is 13 residues. Per the germline V gene, CDR1 is MDHEN and CDR2 is SYDVKM. The ends were cut back, 2 bases at V and 7 bases at J, with 9 bases in the middle. The CDR3 DNA follows: TGTGCCAGCAGTTTACAGGGTTGGCAGCCCCAGCATTTT. Protein sequence: CASSLQGWQPQHF.

The CDR3 DNA reads as TGTGCCAGCAGCTTCAGGGCAGGGTTCCACAATGAGCAGTTCTTC. This encodes CASSFRAGFHNEQFF. The chain uses TRBV11-2 and TRBJ2-1, with D perhaps matching TRBD1 (5 bases). V was trimmed by 3 bases and J by 5 bases, leaving 14 bases between them. The germline V gene encodes CDR1 SGHAT and CDR2 FQNNGV. This CDR3 spans 15 amino acids. The full variable domain, completed using reference TRBV11-2 and TRBJ2-1, is EAGVAQSPRYKIIEKRQSVAFWCNPISGHATLYWYQQILGQGPKLLIQFQNNGVVDDSQLPKDRFSAERLKGVDSTLKIQPAKLEDSAVYLCASSFRAGFHNEQFFGPGTRLTVL.

The V gene is TRBV18, the J gene TRBJ2-2; tentative D call: TRBD2 (6 bases). From germline, CDR1 is KGHSH and CDR2 LQKENI. The CDR3 runs to 15 residues. Trimming cost V 3 bases and J 6 bases, with 14 bases left between them. The CDR3 region is CASSPFVGEAGELFF. The CDR3 nucleotides read TGTGCCAGCTCACCCTTCGTTGGGGAGGCCGGGGAGCTGTTTTTT.

The J gene is TRBJ1-5, the V gene TRBV30, with D hard to call. V was clipped by 1 base and J by 4 bases, with 11 bases between them. The length of the CDR3 is 14 residues. The germline V gene has CDR1 GTSNPN and CDR2 SVGIG (reference sequence). CDR3 sequence reads: CAWSGSWANQPQHF. Written as DNA, the CDR3 is TGTGCCTGGAGTGGCTCGTGGGCTAATCAGCCCCAGCATTTT.

V usage is TRBV10-3 and J usage is TRBJ1-6; D is ambiguous. The CDR3 spans 14 residues. The V end lost 6 bases, the J end lost 7 bases, and 13 bases lay between the germline ends. Germline V gives CDR1 ENHRY, CDR2 SYGVKD. Here the CDR3 reads CAIRRTSENSPLHF. The CDR3 nucleotides read TGTGCCATCAGGAGGACTTCAGAGAATTCACCCCTCCACTTT.

In its sample, this clone was seen once. This chain joins TRBV5-4 and TRBJ1-6; TRBD1 might be the D (5 bases). The CDR3 covers 15 residues. V lost 2 bases and J 10 bases, leaving 16 bases between the germline ends. Per the germline V gene, CDR1 is SGHNT and CDR2 is YYREEE (reference sequence). CDR3 loop: CASSFIVDGQSPLHF. The DNA of the CDR3 is TGTGCCAGCAGCTTCATAGTCGACGGACAATCACCCCTCCACTTT.

The chain couples TRBV6-5 to TRBJ2-1, with D tentatively TRBD1 (6 bases). The germline gives CDR1 MNHEY, CDR2 SVGAGI. Trimming cost V 7 bases and J 2 bases, with 9 bases left between them. The length of the CDR3 is 13 residues. The CDR3 region is CASTRGTYNEQFF. Written as DNA, the CDR3 is TGTGCCAGCACCAGGGGAACCTACAATGAGCAGTTCTTC.

J is TRBJ2-7 and V is TRBV6-5; 9 positions match TRBD2. The CDR3 has 13 residues. Losses at the gene ends were 7 bases for V and 2 bases for J; bases not matched to a gene: 3. The germline CDR1 and CDR2 sequences are MNHEY and SVGAGI. The CDR3 sequence: CASTGGRAYEQYF. CDR3 nucleotide sequence: TGTGCCAGCACGGGCGGGAGGGCCTACGAGCAGTACTTC.

The chain joins TRBV9 to TRBJ1-3; 11 bases are a match to TRBD1. The CDR3 runs 18 residues. V lost 0 bases, J lost 0 bases, and 5 bases stayed unmatched. CDR1 SGDLS and CDR2 YYNGEE come from the germline V gene. The CDR3 here is CASSVGDRGTISGNTIYF. For the CDR3, the DNA is TGTGCCAGCAGCGTAGGGGACAGGGGGACCATCTCTGGAAACACCATATATTTT.

V gene TRBV28 combines with J gene TRBJ2-1, with D possibly matching TRBD2 (6 bases). The CDR3 covers 15 residues. Deletions cut 3 bases from V and 2 bases from J, with 11 bases between. Germline CDR1 reads MDHEN; CDR2 reads SYDVKM. The CDR3 loop is CASSLRREAYNEQFF. The CDR3 coding sequence is TGTGCCAGCAGTTTGAGGCGGGAAGCCTACAATGAGCAGTTCTTC.

The chain is built from TRBV10-1 and TRBJ2-1; 8 nucleotides align to TRBD2. Germline CDR1 is WNHNN and CDR2 is SYGVQD (reference sequence). This CDR3 is built from 14 residues. V gave up 8 bases and J gave up 4 bases; unmatched junction bases: 7. CDR3 sequence: CASGSGRGYNEQFF. CDR3 DNA: TGCGCCAGCGGCAGCGGGAGAGGGTACAATGAGCAGTTCTTC.

This clone was recorded a few times. The V gene is TRBV9, the J gene TRBJ2-1, with TRBD2 identical over 8 bases. Trimming removed 2 bases from V and 4 bases from J; junction bases left unmatched: 17. The V gene's germline CDR1 is SGDLS and CDR2 YYNGEE. CDR3 length: 19 residues. CDR3 nucleotides: TGTGCCAGCAGCGTCTCTACTAGCGGCTTCGCTGGGGAATACAATGAGCAGTTCTTC. Its protein product is CASSVSTSGFAGEYNEQFF. Full variable domain (missing parts from reference TRBV9 and TRBJ2-1): DSGVTQTPKHLITATGQRVTLRCSPRSGDLSVYWYQQSLDQGLQFLIQYYNGEERAKGNILERFSAQQFPDLHSELNLSSLELGDSALYFCASSVSTSGFAGEYNEQFFGPGTRLTVL.